This TCR beta chain stems from a study of T cell clonotyping in hematopoietic cell transplantation. As for this clone: Its target is unknown.

Study-wide results and limits: After transplant, recipient diversity fell while pathologically expanded clonotypes grew through day 180. Without cell sorting, CD4 versus CD8 contributions remain unresolved. Broader posttransplant TCR repertoire diversity was predicted by graft donor and pretransplant recipient Inverse Simpson Index values. Few recipient clonotypes overlapped donors; over 95% were de novo at given depth.

V was shortened by 6 bases and J by 4 bases, with 9 bases between the two germline ends. This CDR3 comprises 12 residues. Per the germline V gene, CDR1 is MNHEY and CDR2 is SVGAGI. Data came from immunoSEQ multiplex PCR; TCRdb stores just in-frame clones and leaves some out. The sample lists 26,000 or so clones; 90% to 96% were seen once. Sequencing used peripheral blood mononuclear cells. This TCR derives from a man aged 50 to 60 in good health. Some clones in this sample may be carry-over from other donors' samples. This chain joins TRBV6-5 and TRBJ1-2; tentative D call: TRBD1 (5 bases). The chain's CDR3 is CASRGAAYGYTF. The DNA of the CDR3 is TGTGCCAGCAGAGGGGCAGCCTATGGCTACACCTTC.